Shown below are 14 T cell receptor beta chains from a single sample sequenced in a study of radiotherapy plus CTLA-4 blockade in lung cancer. Produced via immunoSEQ multiplex PCR; TCRdb's table is partial and in-frame only. The sample has 90,000 to 150,000 clones, approximately 80% seen once. Sequences were derived from peripheral blood, sampled from a patient treated with radiotherapy plus ipilimumab. The receptors were gathered from a human donor with non-small cell lung cancer who had a partial response to radiotherapy plus ipilimumab.

A note on this clone: Other DNA sequences in the same sample also yield this CDR3. This chain connects TRBV9 to TRBJ2-5; D remains ambiguous. Germline V gene data show CDR1 as SGDLS and CDR2 as YYNGEE. The CDR3 is made up of 13 amino acids. Trimming removed 0 bases from V and 2 bases from J, with 5 bases in between. CDR3 residues: CASSVGLQETQYF. CDR3 in DNA: TGTGCCAGCAGCGTAGGTCTGCAAGAGACCCAGTACTTC.

This chain links TRBV27 with TRBJ1-3; TRBD1 matches at 9 bases. This CDR3 contains 15 residues. Germline CDR1 is MNHEY and CDR2 is SMNVEV (reference sequence). J was trimmed by 0 bases and V by 6 bases; bases with no gene match: 3. The CDR3 DNA is TGTGCCAGCAGGGGACAGGGAGCCTCTGGAAACACCATATATTTT. This sequence encodes CASRGQGASGNTIYF.

The gene calls are TRBV19 and TRBJ2-7, with D maybe TRBD1 (5 bases). This CDR3 is 15 amino acids long. From germline, CDR1 is LNHDA and CDR2 SQIVND (reference sequence). Trimming pared 7 bases from V and 3 bases from J, leaving 19 bases between. In DNA, the CDR3 is TGTGCCAGTAATGGGGCGGCCACGGAAGGCTACGAGCAGTACTTC. Translating gives CASNGAATEGYEQYF.

This clone was seen a few times. The chain joins TRBV28 to TRBJ2-5; 9 nucleotides align to TRBD2. The V and J ends lost 11 bases and 2 bases, in that order; junction bases with no gene match: 3. The CDR3 is 12 amino acids. The germline gives CDR1 MDHEN, CDR2 SYDVKM. CDR3 bases: TGTGCCGCCACTAGCGGGCAAGAGACCCAGTACTTC. Residues: CAATSGQETQYF.

This chain uses TRBV5-6 with TRBJ1-3; D call uncertain. V was clipped by 3 bases and J by 0 bases, with 16 bases between them. Germline V lookup: CDR1 SGHDT, CDR2 YYEEEE. This CDR3 comprises 17 residues. CDR3 sequence reads: CASSSFSADSSGNTIYF. For the CDR3, the DNA is TGTGCCAGCAGCTCCTTTTCCGCGGATTCCTCTGGAAACACCATATATTTT.

This clone was observed a handful of times. The same CDR3 also results from other DNA sequences found in this sample. The J gene is TRBJ1-3, the V gene TRBV7-2, with 7 bases fitting TRBD1. Germline assignment: CDR1 SGHTA and CDR2 FQGNSA. The CDR3 loop spans 15 amino acids. Germline trimming cut 5 bases from V and 0 bases from J; bases unmatched to any gene: 4. The DNA for the CDR3 is TGTGCCAGCAGCACCACAGGGGACTCTGGAAACACCATATATTTT. It translates to CASSTTGDSGNTIYF.

In DNA, the CDR3 is TGCGCCAGCAGCTTGGAGGGACAGAACAGCTACACCTTC. It specifies CASSLEGQNSYTF. This chain joins TRBV5-1 and TRBJ1-2; 7 bases match TRBD1. V lost 0 bases to trimming and J lost 9 bases; unmatched junction nucleotides: 5. In germline, CDR1 is SGHRS, CDR2 YFSETQ. The CDR3 is made up of 13 amino acids.

This chain uses TRBV11-2 with TRBJ2-7; TRBD1 matches 7 bases. Germline V gene sequence: CDR1 SGHAT, CDR2 FQNNGV. The CDR3 loop spans 14 amino acids. After removal of 0 bases from V and 3 bases from J, the junction contained 2 bases not matched to a gene. In nucleotides, the CDR3 is TGTGCCAGCAGCTTAGACAGGGGGATCTACGAGCAGTACTTC. Translated: CASSLDRGIYEQYF.

The V gene is TRBV4-2, the J gene TRBJ2-3; 8 bases are shared with TRBD2. The ends lost 2 bases at V and 7 bases at J; junction bases unmatched: 8. CDR3 length: 15 amino acids. The germline V gene has CDR1 LGHNA and CDR2 YNFKEQ. The CDR3 DNA follows: TGTGCCAGCAGCCAATCACTAGCGGATGCGAATACGCAGTATTTT. This sequence encodes CASSQSLADANTQYF.

The J gene is TRBJ1-3, the V gene TRBV2; D is undetermined. The V end lost 2 bases, the J end lost 4 bases, and 18 bases lay between the germline ends. This CDR3 is 17 amino acids long. Germline V gene data show CDR1 as SNHLY and CDR2 as FYNNEI. Written as DNA, the CDR3 is TGTGCCAGCAGTGAAACGAGGGATTCACCGGGAGGAAACACCATATATTTT. Its translation is CASSETRDSPGGNTIYF. Full variable domain (missing parts from reference TRBV2 and TRBJ1-3): EPEVTQTPSHQVTQMGQEVILRCVPISNHLYFYWYRQILGQKVEFLVSFYNNEISEKSEIFDDQFSVERPDGSNFTLKIRSTKLEDSAMYFCASSETRDSPGGNTIYFGEGSWLTVV.

This clone was seen a few times. The V call is TRBV28, the J call TRBJ2-7; no clear D. V gave up 6 bases and J gave up 4 bases, with 25 bases separating them. The CDR3 is 17 residues long. Germline loops: CDR1 MDHEN, CDR2 SYDVKM. The CDR3 sequence is CASSNPTVSLHKYEQYF. CDR3 bases: TGTGCCAGCAGCAACCCTACAGTATCTCTCCACAAGTACGAGCAGTACTTC. The whole variable domain, filled in from reference TRBV28 and TRBJ2-7, reads DVKVTQSSRYLVKRTGEKVFLECVQDMDHENMFWYRQDPGLGLRLIYFSYDVKMKEKGDIPEGYSVSREKKERFSLILESASTNQTSMYLCASSNPTVSLHKYEQYFGPGTRLTVT.

This chain uses TRBV7-2 with TRBJ1-2; no clear D gene. The CDR3 totals 15 residues. CDR1 is SGHTA and CDR2 is FQGNSA in the germline V gene. V gave up 11 bases and J gave up 3 bases, with 22 bases separating them. The CDR3 bases are TGTGCCTACAGCGAAGTTCACCGGGGAGACTATGGCTACACCTTC. Protein: CAYSEVHRGDYGYTF.

The chain has TRBV4-2 and TRBJ1-1; perhaps TRBD1 as D (5 bases). CDR3 length: 16 residues. Per the germline V gene, CDR1 is LGHNA and CDR2 is YNFKEQ. Trimming shortened V by 2 bases and J by 5 bases, and 18 bases separated the two germline ends. The CDR3 here is CASSQSSWQGWTEAFF. In nucleotides, the CDR3 is TGTGCCAGCAGCCAAAGTTCTTGGCAGGGTTGGACTGAAGCTTTCTTT.

Remarks on this clone: Other DNA sequences in the sample encode the same CDR3. The V and J genes are TRBV5-1 and TRBJ2-7, with D unclear. Germline loops: CDR1 SGHRS, CDR2 YFSETQ. The CDR3 is 13 amino acids. Deletions cut 0 bases from V and 3 bases from J, with 7 bases between. CDR3 nucleotides: TGCGCCAGCAGCTTGGGCCAGTTCTACGAGCAGTACTTC. Protein sequence: CASSLGQFYEQYF.